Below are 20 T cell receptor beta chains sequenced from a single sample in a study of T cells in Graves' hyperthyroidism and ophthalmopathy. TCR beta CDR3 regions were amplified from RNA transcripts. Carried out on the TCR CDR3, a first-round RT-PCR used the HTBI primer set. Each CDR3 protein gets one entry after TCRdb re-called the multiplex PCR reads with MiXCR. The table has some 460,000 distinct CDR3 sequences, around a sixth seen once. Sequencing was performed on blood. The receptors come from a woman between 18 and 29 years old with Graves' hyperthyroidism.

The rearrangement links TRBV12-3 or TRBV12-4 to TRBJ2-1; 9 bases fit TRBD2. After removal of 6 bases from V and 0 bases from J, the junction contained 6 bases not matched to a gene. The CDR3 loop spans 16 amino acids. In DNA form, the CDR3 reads TGTGCCAGCAGGGAACCGGGACTAGCCTCCTACAATGAGCAGTTCTTC. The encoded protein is CASREPGLASYNEQFF.

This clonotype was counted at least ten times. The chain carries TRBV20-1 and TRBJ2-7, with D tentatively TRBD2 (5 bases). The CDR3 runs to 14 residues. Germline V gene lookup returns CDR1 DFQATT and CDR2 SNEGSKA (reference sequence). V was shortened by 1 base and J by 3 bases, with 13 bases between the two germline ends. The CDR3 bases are TGCAGTGCTAGAGTGCGGGTTCTAGGCTACGAGCAGTACTTC. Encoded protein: CSARVRVLGYEQYF.

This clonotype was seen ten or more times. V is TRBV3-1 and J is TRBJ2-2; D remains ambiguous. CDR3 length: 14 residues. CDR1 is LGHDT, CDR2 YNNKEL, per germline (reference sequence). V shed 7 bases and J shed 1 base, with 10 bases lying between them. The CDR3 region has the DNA TGTGCCAGCAATAGGGCCAAGAACACCGGGGAGCTGTTTTTT. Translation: CASNRAKNTGELFF.

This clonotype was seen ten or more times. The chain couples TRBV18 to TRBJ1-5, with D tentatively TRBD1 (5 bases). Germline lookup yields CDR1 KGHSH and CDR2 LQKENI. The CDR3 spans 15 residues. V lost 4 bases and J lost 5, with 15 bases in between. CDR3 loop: CASSLIRANDQPQHF. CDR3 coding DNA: TGTGCCAGCTCACTAATCAGGGCAAACGATCAGCCCCAGCATTTT. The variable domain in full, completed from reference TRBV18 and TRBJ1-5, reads NAGVMQNPRHLVRRRGQEARLRCSPMKGHSHVYWYRQLPEEGLKFMVYLQKENIIDESGMPKERFSAEFPKEGPSILRIQQVVRGDSAAYFCASSLIRANDQPQHFGDGTRLSIL.

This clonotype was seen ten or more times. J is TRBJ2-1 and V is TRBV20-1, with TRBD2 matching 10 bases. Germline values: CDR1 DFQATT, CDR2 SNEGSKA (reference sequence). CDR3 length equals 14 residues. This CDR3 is CSANRAGGWDEQFF. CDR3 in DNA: TGCAGCGCCAACCGAGCGGGAGGGTGGGATGAGCAGTTCTTC.

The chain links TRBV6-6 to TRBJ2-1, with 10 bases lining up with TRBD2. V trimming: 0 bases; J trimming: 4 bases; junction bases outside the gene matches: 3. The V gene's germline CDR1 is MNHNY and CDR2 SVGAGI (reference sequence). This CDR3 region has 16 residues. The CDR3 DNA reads TGTGCCAGCAGTTACTCGCTAGCGGGGGCTTACAATGAGCAGTTCTTC. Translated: CASSYSLAGAYNEQFF.

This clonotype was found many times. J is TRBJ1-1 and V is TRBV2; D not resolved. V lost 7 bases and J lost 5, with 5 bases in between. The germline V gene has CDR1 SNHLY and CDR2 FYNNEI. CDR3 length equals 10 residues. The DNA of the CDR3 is TGTGCCAGCATTCTTACTGAAGCTTTCTTT. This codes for CASILTEAFF.

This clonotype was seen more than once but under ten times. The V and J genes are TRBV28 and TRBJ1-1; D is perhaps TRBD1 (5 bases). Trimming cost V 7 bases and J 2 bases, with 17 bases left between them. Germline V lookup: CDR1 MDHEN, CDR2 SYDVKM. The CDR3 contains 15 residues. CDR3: CASTKRGILNTEAFF. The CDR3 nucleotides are TGTGCCAGCACTAAGAGGGGCATTTTAAACACTGAAGCTTTCTTT.

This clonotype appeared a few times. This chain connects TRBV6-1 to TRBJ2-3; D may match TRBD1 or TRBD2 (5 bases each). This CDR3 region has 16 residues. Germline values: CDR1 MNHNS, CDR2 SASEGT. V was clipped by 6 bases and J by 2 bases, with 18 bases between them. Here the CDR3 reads CASREPGTGVTDTQYF. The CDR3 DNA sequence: TGTGCCAGCAGAGAACCGGGAACAGGAGTCACAGATACGCAGTATTTT.

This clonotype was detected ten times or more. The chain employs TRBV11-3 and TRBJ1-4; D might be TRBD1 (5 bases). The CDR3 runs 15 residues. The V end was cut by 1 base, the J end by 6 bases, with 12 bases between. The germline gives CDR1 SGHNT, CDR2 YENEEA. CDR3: CASSLGGGPDEKLFF. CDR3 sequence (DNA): TGTGCCAGCAGCTTAGGTGGGGGACCAGATGAAAAACTGTTTTTT.

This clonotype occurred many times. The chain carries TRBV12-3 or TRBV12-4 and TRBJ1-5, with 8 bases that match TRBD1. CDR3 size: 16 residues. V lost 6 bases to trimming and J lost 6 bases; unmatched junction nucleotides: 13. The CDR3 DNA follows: TGTGCCAGCAGCACAGACAGGGGCCAGTGGGGTCAGCCCCAGCATTTT. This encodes CASSTDRGQWGQPQHF.

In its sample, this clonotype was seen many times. The CDR3 DNA is TGTGCCAGCTCACCCCGATGGAGGGACCCAAATGAGCAGTTCTTC. It specifies CASSPRWRDPNEQFF. The chain recombines TRBV18 with TRBJ2-1, with D possibly TRBD2 on 6 matching bases. This CDR3 has 15 amino acids. Trimming cost V 3 bases and J 7 bases, with 16 bases left between them. Per the germline V gene, CDR1 is KGHSH and CDR2 is LQKENI.

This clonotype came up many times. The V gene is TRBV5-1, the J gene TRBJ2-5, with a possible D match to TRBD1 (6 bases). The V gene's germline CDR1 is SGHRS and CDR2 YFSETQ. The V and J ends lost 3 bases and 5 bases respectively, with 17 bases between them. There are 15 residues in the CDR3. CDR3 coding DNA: TGCGCCAGCAGCTCCCTACAGGGAGAGAAGGAGACCCAGTACTTC. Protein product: CASSSLQGEKETQYF.

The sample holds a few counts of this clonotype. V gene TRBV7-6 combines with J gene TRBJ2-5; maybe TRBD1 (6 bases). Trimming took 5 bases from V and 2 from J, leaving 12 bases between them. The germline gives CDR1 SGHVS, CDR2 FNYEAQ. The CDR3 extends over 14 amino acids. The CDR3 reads CASSPRDKQETQYF. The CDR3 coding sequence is TGTGCCAGCAGCCCACGGGACAAACAAGAGACCCAGTACTTC.

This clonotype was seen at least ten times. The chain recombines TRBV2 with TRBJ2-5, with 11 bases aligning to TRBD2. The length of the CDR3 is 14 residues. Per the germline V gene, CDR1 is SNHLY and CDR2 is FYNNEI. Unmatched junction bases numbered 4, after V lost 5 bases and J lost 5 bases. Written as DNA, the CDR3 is TGTGCCAGCAGTCGGACTAGCGGGCGTGAGACCCAGTACTTC. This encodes CASSRTSGRETQYF. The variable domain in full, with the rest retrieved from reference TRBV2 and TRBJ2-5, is EPEVTQTPSHQVTQMGQEVILRCVPISNHLYFYWYRQILGQKVEFLVSFYNNEISEKSEIFDDQFSVERPDGSNFTLKIRSTKLEDSAMYFCASSRTSGRETQYFGPGTRLLVL.

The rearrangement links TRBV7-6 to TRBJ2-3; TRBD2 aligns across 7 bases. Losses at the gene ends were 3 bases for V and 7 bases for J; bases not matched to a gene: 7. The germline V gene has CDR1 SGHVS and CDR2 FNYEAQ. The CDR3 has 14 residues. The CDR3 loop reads CASSLNAGANTQYF. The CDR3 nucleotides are TGTGCCAGCAGCTTGAACGCGGGAGCTAATACGCAGTATTTT.

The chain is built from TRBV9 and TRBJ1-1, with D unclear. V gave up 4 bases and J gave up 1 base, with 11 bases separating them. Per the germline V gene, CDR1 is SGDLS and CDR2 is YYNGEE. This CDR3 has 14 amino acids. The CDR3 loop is CASSSRLPNTEAFF. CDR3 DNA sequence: TGTGCCAGCAGCTCTAGGCTCCCGAACACTGAAGCTTTCTTT.

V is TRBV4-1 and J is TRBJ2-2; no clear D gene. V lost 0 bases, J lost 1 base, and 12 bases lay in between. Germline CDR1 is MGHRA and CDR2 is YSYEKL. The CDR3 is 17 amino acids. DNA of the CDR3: TGCGCCAGCAGCCAAGATCGAGGTCGAATGAACACCGGGGAGCTGTTTTTT. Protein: CASSQDRGRMNTGELFF.

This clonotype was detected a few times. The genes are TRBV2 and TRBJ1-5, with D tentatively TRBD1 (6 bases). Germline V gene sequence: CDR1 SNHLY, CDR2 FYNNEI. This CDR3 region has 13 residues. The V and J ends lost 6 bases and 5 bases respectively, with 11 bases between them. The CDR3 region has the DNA TGTGCCAGCAGAATGAACAGGGATCAGCCCCAGCATTTT. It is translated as CASRMNRDQPQHF. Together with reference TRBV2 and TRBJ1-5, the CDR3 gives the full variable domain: EPEVTQTPSHQVTQMGQEVILRCVPISNHLYFYWYRQILGQKVEFLVSFYNNEISEKSEIFDDQFSVERPDGSNFTLKIRSTKLEDSAMYFCASRMNRDQPQHFGDGTRLSIL.

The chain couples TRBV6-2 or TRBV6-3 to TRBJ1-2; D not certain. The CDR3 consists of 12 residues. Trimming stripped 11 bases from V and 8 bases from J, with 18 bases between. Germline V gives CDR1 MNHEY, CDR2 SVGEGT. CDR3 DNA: TGTGCCGCGAGCGGGTCCGGGTACGGCTACACCTTC. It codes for CAASGSGYGYTF.